This T cell receptor beta chain was obtained from a study of blood T cell repertoires in COVID-19. Study details: COVID-19 samples from acute and convalescent phases originated in the United States, Italy and Spain. In each case, the material was cDNA or gDNA derived from T cells, B-cell-depleted T cells, or PBMCs.

Original processing notes: Reference gene primer amplification gave nucleated cell count estimates. Profiling relied on immunoSEQ multiplex PCR, and the TCRdb table lists in-frame clones only, not all of them. The V and J calls and clone size are taken from that table; D and trimming were inferred from the DNA. Seen here are some 150,000 clones, over 75% observed once, and the top ten hold 10% to 15%. Trimming cost V 0 bases and J 0 bases, with 19 bases left between them. The CDR3 runs to 19 residues. The V gene's germline CDR1 is SGHDT and CDR2 YYEEEE. The specimen was peripheral blood. This receptor was taken from a man between 60 and 75 years old with active or convalescent COVID-19. The gene calls are TRBV5-6 and TRBJ1-3, with a weak D call TRBD1 (5 bases). The CDR3 nucleotides are TGTGCCAGCAGCTTGGCGAGCTGGACACCTCAATACTCTGGAAACACCATATATTTT. Residues: CASSLASWTPQYSGNTIYF.